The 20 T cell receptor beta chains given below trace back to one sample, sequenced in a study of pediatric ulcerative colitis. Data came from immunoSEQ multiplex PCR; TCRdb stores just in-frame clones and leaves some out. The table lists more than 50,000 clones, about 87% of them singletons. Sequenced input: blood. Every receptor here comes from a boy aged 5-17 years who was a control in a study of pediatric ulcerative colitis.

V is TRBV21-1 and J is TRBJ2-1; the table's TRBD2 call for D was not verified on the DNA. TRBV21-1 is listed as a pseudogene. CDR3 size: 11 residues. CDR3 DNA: TGTGCCAGCAGCAATTCCCTTGAGCAGTTCTTC. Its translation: CASSNSLEQFF.

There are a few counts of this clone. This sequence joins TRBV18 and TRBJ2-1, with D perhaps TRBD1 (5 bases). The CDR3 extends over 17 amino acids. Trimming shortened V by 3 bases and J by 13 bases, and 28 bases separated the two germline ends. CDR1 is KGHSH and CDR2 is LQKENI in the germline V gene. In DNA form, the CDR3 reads TGTGCCAGCTCACCGGGAAAGGGGAACAAGGAGTGGAAGGCCCAGTTCTTC. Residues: CASSPGKGNKEWKAQFF.

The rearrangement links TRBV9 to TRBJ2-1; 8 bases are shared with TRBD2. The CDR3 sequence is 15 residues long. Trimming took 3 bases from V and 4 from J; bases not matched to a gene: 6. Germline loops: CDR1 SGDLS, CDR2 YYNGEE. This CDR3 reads CASSGLAGNYNEQFF. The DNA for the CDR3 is TGTGCCAGCAGCGGGTTAGCGGGGAATTACAATGAGCAGTTCTTC.

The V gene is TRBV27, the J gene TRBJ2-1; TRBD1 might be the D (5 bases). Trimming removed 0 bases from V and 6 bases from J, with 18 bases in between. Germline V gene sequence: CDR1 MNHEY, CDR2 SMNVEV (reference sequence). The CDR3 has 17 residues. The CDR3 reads CASSLSIEQGSGNEQFF. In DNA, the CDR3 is TGTGCCAGCAGTTTATCGATAGAGCAGGGCTCCGGCAATGAGCAGTTCTTC.

This CDR3 reads CASSRLTGYGYTF. In DNA, the CDR3 is TGTGCCAGCAGCCGCCTGACAGGGTATGGCTACACCTTC. The chain recombines TRBV16 with TRBJ1-2, with TRBD1 matching 7 bases. This CDR3 spans 13 amino acids. J gave up 5 bases and V 4 bases, and 4 bases lay outside the gene matches. CDR1 is KGHSY and CDR2 is FQNENV in the germline V gene.

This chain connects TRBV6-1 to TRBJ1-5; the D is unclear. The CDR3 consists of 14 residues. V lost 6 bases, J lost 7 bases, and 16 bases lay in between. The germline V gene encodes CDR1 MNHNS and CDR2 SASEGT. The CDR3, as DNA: TGTGCCAGCAGACCTAGAGGGAGATTGCAGCCCCAGCATTTT. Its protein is CASRPRGRLQPQHF.

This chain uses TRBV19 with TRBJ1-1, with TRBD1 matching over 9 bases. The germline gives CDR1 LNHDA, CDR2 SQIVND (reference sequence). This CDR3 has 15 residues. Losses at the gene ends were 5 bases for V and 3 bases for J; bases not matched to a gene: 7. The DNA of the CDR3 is TGTGCCAGTAGTGTGGACAGGGGATGGGACACTGAAGCTTTCTTT. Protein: CASSVDRGWDTEAFF.

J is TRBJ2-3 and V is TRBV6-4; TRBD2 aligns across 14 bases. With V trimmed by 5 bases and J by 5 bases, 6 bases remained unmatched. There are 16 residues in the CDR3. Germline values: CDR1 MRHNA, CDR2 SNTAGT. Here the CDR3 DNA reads TGTGCCAGCAGTCCGACTAGCGGGGGGGCTATAGATACGCAGTATTTT. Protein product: CASSPTSGGAIDTQYF.

CDR3 nucleotide sequence: TGTGCCAGCCGTCAAGGGCAGGGGCGGCAAGAGACCCAGTACTTC. Protein: CASRQGQGRQETQYF. V usage is TRBV27 and J usage is TRBJ2-5; D is possibly TRBD1 (6 bases). CDR3 length: 15 residues. The V end lost 8 bases, the J end lost 2 bases, and 18 bases lay between the germline ends. CDR1 and CDR2 (germline): MNHEY, SMNVEV (reference sequence).

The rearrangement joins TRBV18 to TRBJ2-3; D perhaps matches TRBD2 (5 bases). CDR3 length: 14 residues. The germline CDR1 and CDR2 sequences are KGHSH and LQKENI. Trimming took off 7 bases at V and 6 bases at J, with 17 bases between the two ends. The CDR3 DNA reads TGTGCCAGCTGCCCAGTTCCGCGGGTGGATACGCAGTATTTT. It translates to CASCPVPRVDTQYF.

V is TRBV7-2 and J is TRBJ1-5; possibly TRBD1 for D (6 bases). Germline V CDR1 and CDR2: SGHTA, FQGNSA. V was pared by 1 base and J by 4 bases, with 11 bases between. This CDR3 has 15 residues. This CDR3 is CASSLVTGGNQPQHF. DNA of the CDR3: TGTGCCAGCAGCTTAGTGACAGGTGGAAATCAGCCCCAGCATTTT.

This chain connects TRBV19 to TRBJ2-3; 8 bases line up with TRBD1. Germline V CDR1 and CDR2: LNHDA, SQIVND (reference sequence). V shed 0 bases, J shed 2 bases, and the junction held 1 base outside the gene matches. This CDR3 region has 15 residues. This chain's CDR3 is CASSIEDRDTDTQYF. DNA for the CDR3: TGTGCCAGTAGTATAGAGGACAGGGACACAGATACGCAGTATTTT. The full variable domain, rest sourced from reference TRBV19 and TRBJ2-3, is DGGITQSPKYLFRKEGQNVTLSCEQNLNHDAMYWYRQDPGQGLRLIYYSQIVNDFQKGDIAEGYSVSREKKESFPLTVTSAQKNPTAFYLCASSIEDRDTDTQYFGPGTRLTVL.

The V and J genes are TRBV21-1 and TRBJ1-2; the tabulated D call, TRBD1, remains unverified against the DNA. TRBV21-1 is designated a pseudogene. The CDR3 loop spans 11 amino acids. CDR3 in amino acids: CASSKGRGYTF. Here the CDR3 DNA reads TGTGCCAGCAGCAAGGGGCGTGGCTACACCTTC.

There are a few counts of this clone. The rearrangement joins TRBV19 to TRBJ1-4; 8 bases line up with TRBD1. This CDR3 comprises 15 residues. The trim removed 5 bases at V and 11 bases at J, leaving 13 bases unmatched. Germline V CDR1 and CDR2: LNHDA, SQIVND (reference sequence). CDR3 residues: CASSPPGQDFGKLFF. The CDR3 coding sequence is TGTGCCAGTAGTCCGCCGGGACAGGACTTTGGGAAACTGTTTTTT.

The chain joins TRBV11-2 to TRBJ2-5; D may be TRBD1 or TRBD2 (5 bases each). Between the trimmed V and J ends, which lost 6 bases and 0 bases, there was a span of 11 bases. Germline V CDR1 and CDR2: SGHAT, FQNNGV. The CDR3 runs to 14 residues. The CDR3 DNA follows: TGTGCCAGCAGAGACGAGGGGTACCAAGAGACCCAGTACTTC. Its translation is CASRDEGYQETQYF.

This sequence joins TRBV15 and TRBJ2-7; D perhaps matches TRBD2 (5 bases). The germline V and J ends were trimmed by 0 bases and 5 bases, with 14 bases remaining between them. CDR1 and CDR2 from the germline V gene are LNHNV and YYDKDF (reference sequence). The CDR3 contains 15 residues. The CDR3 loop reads CATSRDPGGLDEQYF. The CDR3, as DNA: TGTGCCACCAGCAGAGATCCGGGCGGGCTCGACGAGCAGTACTTC.

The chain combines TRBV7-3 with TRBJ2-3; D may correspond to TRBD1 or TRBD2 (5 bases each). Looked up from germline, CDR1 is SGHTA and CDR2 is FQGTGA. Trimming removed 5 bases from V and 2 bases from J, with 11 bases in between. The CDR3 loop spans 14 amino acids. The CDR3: CASSQGPSTDTQYF. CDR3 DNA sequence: TGTGCCAGCAGCCAGGGACCGTCCACAGATACGCAGTATTTT.

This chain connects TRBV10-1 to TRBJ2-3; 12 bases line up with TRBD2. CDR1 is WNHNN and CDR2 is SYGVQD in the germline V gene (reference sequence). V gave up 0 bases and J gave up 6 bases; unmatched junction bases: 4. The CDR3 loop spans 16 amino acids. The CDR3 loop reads CASSESLAGGPDTQYF. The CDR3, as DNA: TGCGCCAGCAGTGAGTCGCTAGCGGGGGGGCCGGATACGCAGTATTTT.

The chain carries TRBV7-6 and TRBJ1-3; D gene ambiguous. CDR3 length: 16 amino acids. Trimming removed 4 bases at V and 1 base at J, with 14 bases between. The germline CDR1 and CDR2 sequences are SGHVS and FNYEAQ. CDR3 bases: TGTGCCAGCAGCTCTATTATCGGGCAGTCTGGAAACACCATATATTTT. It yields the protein CASSSIIGQSGNTIYF. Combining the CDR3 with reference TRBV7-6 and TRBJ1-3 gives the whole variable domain GAGVSQSPRYKVTKRGQDVALRCDPISGHVSLYWYRQALGQGPEFLTYFNYEAQQDKSGLPNDRFSAERPEGSISTLTIQRTEQRDSAMYRCASSSIIGQSGNTIYFGEGSWLTVV.

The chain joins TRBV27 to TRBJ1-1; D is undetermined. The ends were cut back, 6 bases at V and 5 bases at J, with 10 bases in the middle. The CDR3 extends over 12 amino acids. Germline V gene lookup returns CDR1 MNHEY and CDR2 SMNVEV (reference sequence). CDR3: CASRAAGTEAFF. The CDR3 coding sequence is TGTGCCAGCAGGGCGGCGGGGACTGAAGCTTTCTTT.